Listed below are T cell receptor beta chains from one sample, sequenced in a study of T cell repertoires in cytomegalovirus infection. Their antigens are not known. TCRdb processed the reads anew with MiXCR; each CDR3 protein has one entry. The sample consists of hundreds of thousands of distinct CDR3 sequences, 33% of them appearing once. Sequences were derived from cultured PBMCs, sampled from culture after CMV antigen stimulation. These receptors were collected from a human donor in good health (CMV status not recorded). Some clones in this sample may be carry-over from other donors' samples. Both conserved end residues are part of each CDR3. D genes are given only for firm matches. Clone sizes are given selectively: once, few, many, or a class where the clone is expanded.

d_call	j_call	v_call	clone_size	cdr3_aa	cdr3_nt
TRBD2	TRBJ2-1	TRBV7-4	-	CASSPGLAGTDEQFF	TGTGCCAGCAGCCCAGGACTAGCGGGAACGGATGAGCAGTTCTTC
-	TRBJ2-5	TRBV7-4	-	CASSFMVGLSQETQYF	TGTGCCAGCAGCTTTATGGTTGGACTGAGTCAAGAGACCCAGTACTTC
-	TRBJ2-2	TRBV19	few	CASSIHNTGELFF	TGTGCCAGTAGTATACATAACACCGGGGAGCTGTTTTTT
-	TRBJ2-3	TRBV11-2	few	CASSPNEGVDTQYF	TGTGCCAGCAGCCCGAACGAGGGGGTGGATACGCAGTATTTT
-	TRBJ1-1	TRBV12-3/TRBV12-4	few	CASSFWGRTEAFF	TGTGCCAGCAGTTTTTGGGGTCGAACTGAAGCTTTCTTT
TRBD2	TRBJ2-7	TRBV19	-	CASSIGLAEDYEQYF	TGTGCCAGTAGTATAGGACTAGCGGAGGACTACGAGCAGTACTTC
-	TRBJ1-5	TRBV7-2	many	CASSLVGHLYSNQPQHF	TGTGCCAGCAGCTTAGTTGGACATCTATATAGCAATCAGCCCCAGCATTTT
-	TRBJ2-2	TRBV6-1	-	CATRPATGELFF	TGTGCCACTAGACCAGCCACCGGGGAGCTGTTTTTT
-	TRBJ2-1	TRBV2	few	CASSAESSYNEQFF	TGTGCCAGCAGTGCGGAAAGCTCCTACAATGAGCAGTTCTTC
-	TRBJ1-6	TRBV2	-	CASSVEGNSPLHF	TGTGCCAGCAGTGTGGAGGGGAATTCACCCCTCCACTTT
-	TRBJ2-1	TRBV7-2	-	CASSSTVGEQFF	TGTGCCAGCAGCTCGACCGTGGGTGAGCAGTTCTTC
-	TRBJ1-4	TRBV7-2	many	CASSPRRGGEKLFF	TGTGCCAGCAGCCCAAGAAGAGGCGGTGAAAAACTGTTTTTT
-	TRBJ2-5	TRBV19	-	CASSPSVGPETQYF	TGTGCCAGTAGCCCAAGCGTTGGCCCGGAGACCCAGTACTTC
TRBD2	TRBJ2-1	TRBV6-5	few	CASSYRGGNEQFF	TGTGCCAGCAGTTACAGGGGAGGGAATGAGCAGTTCTTC
-	TRBJ1-1	TRBV6-1	few	CASSPTWGVSEAFF	TGTGCCAGCAGTCCGACATGGGGGGTATCTGAAGCTTTCTTT
TRBD1	TRBJ2-3	TRBV5-1	few	CASSPGTAQDTQYF	TGCGCCAGCAGCCCTGGGACAGCACAGGATACGCAGTATTTT
-	TRBJ2-3	TRBV19	few	CASSLLRHTDTQYF	TGTGCCAGTAGTCTCCTCCGGCACACAGATACGCAGTATTTT
-	TRBJ1-2	TRBV28	-	CASSPGGVSYGYTF	TGTGCCAGCAGTCCGGGGGGAGTAAGCTATGGCTACACCTTC
-	TRBJ1-2	TRBV6-5	-	CASSLSAASSSGYTF	TGTGCCAGCAGTTTGTCGGCAGCCTCTTCTTCGGGCTACACCTTC
TRBD2	TRBJ2-3	TRBV20-1	-	CSASSTSGGIDTQYF	TGCAGTGCTTCTTCTACTAGCGGGGGGATAGATACGCAGTATTTT
-	TRBJ1-1	TRBV20-1	-	CSAITPGEAFF	TGCAGTGCCATTACACCGGGTGAAGCTTTCTTT
TRBD1	TRBJ1-6	TRBV10-3	-	CAISYQWTGTNNSPLHF	TGTGCCATCAGCTATCAATGGACAGGGACAAATAATTCACCCCTCCACTTT
TRBD2	TRBJ2-5	TRBV6-6	-	CASKAGGPPTETQYF	TGTGCCAGCAAAGCGGGAGGGCCCCCCACGGAGACCCAGTACTTC
-	TRBJ2-7	TRBV7-2	many	CASSLTVLEEQYF	TGTGCCAGCAGCTTGACGGTCTTGGAGGAGCAGTACTTC
-	TRBJ2-1	TRBV14	-	CASSQEQNSYNEQFF	TGTGCCAGCAGCCAAGAGCAGAACTCCTACAATGAGCAGTTCTTC
TRBD2	TRBJ2-1	TRBV7-3	many	CASSSLAGDLFF	TGTGCCAGCAGCTCTCTAGCGGGAGATCTGTTCTTC
-	TRBJ2-3	TRBV12-3/TRBV12-4	-	CASTPADGYTDTQYF	TGTGCCAGCACCCCGGCGGACGGCTACACAGATACGCAGTATTTT
TRBD2	TRBJ2-5	TRBV28	-	CASNFRTSGGARETQYF	TGTGCCAGCAATTTCAGGACTAGCGGGGGGGCGCGGGAGACCCAGTACTTC
-	TRBJ2-7	TRBV5-4	few	CASSLERQGGSYEQYF	TGTGCCAGCAGCTTGGAGAGGCAGGGGGGATCCTACGAGCAGTACTTC